This T cell receptor beta chain comes out of a study of beta chain features in type 1 diabetes. Study overall: All of the samples together had around 110,000,000 sorted cells examined. Overall study results and limits: Individuals with type 1 diabetes displayed fewer insertions and more deletions at VDJ junctions. Healthy donors had naive, central memory and Treg TCRB repertoires that appeared less similar than those seen among patients. In every one of the four CD4+ subsets, TCRB CDR3s were moderately but significantly shorter in Type 1 diabetes patients. An over-representation of cells with high TCR expression could result from cDNA sequencing.

This clone was found many times. Its antigen is undetermined. At the DNA level, this CDR3 is encoded by other sequences in the same sample as well. Per germline, CDR1 KGHSH and CDR2 LQKENI. V was clipped by 2 bases and J by 3 bases; unmatched bases: 0. The CDR3 loop spans 13 amino acids. Every isolated RNA sample was fully reverse transcribed, so sequencing captured expressed TCRB transcripts. TCRdb keeps only in-frame clones here, not all; method: immunoSEQ multiplex PCR. The data show some 350,000 clones, with roughly 9.8% seen just once and approximately 0.55% held by the top ten. The TCR was taken from a man aged 25 to 40 with type 1 diabetes. Sequencing used central memory CD4+ T cells from blood. V gene TRBV18 combines with J gene TRBJ1-1; TRBD1 matches at 7 bases. The CDR3, as DNA: TGTGCCAGCTCACCAGACAGGGACACTGAAGCTTTCTTT. It yields the protein CASSPDRDTEAFF.